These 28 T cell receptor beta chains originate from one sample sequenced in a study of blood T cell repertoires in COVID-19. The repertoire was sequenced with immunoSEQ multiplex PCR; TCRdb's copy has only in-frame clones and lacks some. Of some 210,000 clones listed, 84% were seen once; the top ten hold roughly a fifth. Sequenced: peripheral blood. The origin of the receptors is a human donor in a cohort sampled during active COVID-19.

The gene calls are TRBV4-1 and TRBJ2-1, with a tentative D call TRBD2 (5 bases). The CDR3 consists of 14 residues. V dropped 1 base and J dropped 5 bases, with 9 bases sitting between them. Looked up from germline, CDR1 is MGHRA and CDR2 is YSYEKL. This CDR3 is CASSQVGLNNEQFF. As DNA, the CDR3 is TGCGCCAGCAGCCAAGTTGGACTGAACAATGAGCAGTTCTTC.

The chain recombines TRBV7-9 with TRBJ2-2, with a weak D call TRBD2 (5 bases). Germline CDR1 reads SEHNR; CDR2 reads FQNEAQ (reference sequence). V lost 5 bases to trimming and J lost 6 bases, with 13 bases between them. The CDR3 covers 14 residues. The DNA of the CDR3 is TGTGCCAGCAGCATCCGGGGAGCCCCCGGGGAGCTGTTTTTT. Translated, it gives CASSIRGAPGELFF.

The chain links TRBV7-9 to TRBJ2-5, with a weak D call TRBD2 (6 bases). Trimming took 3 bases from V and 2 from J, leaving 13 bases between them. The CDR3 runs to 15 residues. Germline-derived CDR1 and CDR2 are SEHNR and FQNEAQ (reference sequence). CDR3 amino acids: CASSLGGRIQETQYF. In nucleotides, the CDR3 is TGTGCCAGCAGCTTGGGGGGAAGGATTCAAGAGACCCAGTACTTC. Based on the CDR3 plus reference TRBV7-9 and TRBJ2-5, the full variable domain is DTGVSQNPRHKITKRGQNVTFRCDPISEHNRLYWYRQTLGQGPEFLTYFQNEAQLEKSRLLSDRFSAERPKGSFSTLEIQRTEQGDSAMYLCASSLGGRIQETQYFGPGTRLLVL.

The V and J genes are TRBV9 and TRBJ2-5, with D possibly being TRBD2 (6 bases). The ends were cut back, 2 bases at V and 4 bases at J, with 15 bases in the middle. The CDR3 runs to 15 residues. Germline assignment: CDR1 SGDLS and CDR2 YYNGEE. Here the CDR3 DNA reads TGTGCCAGCAGCGTTCGGGGTAGCGGCGGAGAGACCCAGTACTTC. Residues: CASSVRGSGGETQYF.

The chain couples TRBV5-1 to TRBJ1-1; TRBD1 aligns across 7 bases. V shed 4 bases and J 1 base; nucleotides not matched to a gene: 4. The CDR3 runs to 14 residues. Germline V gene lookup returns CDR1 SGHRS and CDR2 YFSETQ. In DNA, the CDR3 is TGCGCCAGCAGCCGGACAGGTGGGAACACTGAAGCTTTCTTT. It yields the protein CASSRTGGNTEAFF. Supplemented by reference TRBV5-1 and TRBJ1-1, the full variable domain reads KAGVTQTPRYLIKTRGQQVTLSCSPISGHRSVSWYQQTPGQGLQFLFEYFSETQRNKGNFPGRFSGRQFSNSRSEMNVSTLELGDSALYLCASSRTGGNTEAFFGQGTRLTVV.

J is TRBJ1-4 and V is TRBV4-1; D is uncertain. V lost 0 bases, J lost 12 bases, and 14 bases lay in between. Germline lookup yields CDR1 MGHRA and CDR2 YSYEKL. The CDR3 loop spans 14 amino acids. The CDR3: CASSQDEGDEQLFF. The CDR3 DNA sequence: TGCGCCAGCAGCCAAGATGAAGGAGACGAACAACTGTTTTTT.

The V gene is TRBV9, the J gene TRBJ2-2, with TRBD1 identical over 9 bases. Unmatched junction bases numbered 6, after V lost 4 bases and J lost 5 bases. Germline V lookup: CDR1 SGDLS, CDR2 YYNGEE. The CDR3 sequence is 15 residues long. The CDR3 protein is CASSRGQGLTGELFF. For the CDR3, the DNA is TGTGCCAGCAGCCGGGGACAGGGTTTGACCGGGGAGCTGTTTTTT.

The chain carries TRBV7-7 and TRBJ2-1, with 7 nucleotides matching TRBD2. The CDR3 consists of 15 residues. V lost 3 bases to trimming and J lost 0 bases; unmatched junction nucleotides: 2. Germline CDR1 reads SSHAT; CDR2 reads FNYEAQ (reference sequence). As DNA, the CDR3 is TGTGCCAGCAGCTTGGGACTAAGCTCCTACAATGAGCAGTTCTTC. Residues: CASSLGLSSYNEQFF.

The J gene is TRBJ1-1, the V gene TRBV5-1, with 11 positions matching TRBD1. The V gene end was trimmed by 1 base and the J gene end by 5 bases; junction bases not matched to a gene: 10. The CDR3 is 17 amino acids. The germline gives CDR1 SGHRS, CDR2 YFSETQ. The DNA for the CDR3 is TGCGCCAGCAGCTTGAGGGACAGGGGGATATGGCAGACTGAAGCTTTCTTT. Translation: CASSLRDRGIWQTEAFF.

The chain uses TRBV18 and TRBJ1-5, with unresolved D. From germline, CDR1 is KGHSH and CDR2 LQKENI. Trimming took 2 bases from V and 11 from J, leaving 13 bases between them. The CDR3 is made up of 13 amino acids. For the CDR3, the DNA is TGTGCCAGCTCACCAGGGCCGAGAGTGGCCCAGCATTTT. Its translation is CASSPGPRVAQHF. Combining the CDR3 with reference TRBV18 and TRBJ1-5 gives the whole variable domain NAGVMQNPRHLVRRRGQEARLRCSPMKGHSHVYWYRQLPEEGLKFMVYLQKENIIDESGMPKERFSAEFPKEGPSILRIQQVVRGDSAAYFCASSPGPRVAQHFGDGTRLSIL.

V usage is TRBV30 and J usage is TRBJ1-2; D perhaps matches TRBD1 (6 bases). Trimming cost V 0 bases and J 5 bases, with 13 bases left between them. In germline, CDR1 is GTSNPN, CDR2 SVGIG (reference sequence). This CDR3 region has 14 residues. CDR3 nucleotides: TGTGCCTGGAGTGTTCGACAGGAGTTATATGGCTACACCTTC. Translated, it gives CAWSVRQELYGYTF.

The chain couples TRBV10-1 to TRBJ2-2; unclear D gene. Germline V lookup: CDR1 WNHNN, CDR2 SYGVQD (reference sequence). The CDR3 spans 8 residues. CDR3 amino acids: CPFGELFF. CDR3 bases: TGCCCCTTCGGGGAGCTGTTTTTT.

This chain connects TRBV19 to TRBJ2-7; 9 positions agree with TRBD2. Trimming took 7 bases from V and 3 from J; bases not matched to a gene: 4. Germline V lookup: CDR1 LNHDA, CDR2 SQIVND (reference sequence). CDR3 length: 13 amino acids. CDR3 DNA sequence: TGTGCCAGTACGCCTAGCGGGGTCTACGAGCAGTACTTC. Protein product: CASTPSGVYEQYF.

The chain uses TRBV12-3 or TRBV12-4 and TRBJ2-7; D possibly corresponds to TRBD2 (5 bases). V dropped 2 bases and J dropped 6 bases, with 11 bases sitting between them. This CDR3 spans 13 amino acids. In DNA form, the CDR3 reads TGTGCCAGCAGTTTAAGAGGGATGGGCGAGCAGTACTTC. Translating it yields CASSLRGMGEQYF.

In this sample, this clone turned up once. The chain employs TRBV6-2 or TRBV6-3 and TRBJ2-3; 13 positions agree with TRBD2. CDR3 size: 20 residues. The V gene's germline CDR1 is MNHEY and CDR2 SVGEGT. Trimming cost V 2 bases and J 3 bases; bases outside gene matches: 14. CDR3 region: CASSYPGLAGANDRTDTQYF. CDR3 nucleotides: TGTGCCAGCAGTTACCCCGGACTAGCGGGGGCGAATGACAGAACAGATACGCAGTATTTT.

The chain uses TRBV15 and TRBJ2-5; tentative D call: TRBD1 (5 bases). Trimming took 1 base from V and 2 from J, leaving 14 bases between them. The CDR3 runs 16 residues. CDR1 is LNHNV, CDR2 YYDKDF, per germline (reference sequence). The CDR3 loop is CATSRAGVGAQETQYF. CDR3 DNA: TGTGCCACCAGCAGAGCGGGTGTAGGGGCTCAAGAGACCCAGTACTTC. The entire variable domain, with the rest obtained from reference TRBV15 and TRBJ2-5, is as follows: DAMVIQNPRYQVTQFGKPVTLSCSQTLNHNVMYWYQQKSSQAPKLLFHYYDKDFNNEADTPDNFQSRRPNTSFCFLDIRSPGLGDTAMYLCATSRAGVGAQETQYFGPGTRLLVL.

The CDR3 DNA sequence: TGCGCCAGCAGTGAGGCGGGACAGGGAGCGTTTGCTTTCTTT. Translated: CASSEAGQGAFAFF. This chain joins TRBV10-2 and TRBJ1-1; 9 bases are a match to TRBD1. V lost 2 bases, J lost 11 bases, and 9 bases stayed unmatched. The CDR3 length is 14 residues. The germline V gene has CDR1 WSHSY and CDR2 SAAADI.

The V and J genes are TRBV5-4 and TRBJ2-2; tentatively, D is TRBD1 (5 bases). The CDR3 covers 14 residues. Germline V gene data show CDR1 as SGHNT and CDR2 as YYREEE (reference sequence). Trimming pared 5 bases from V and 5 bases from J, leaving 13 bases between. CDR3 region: CASRYDRMTGELFF. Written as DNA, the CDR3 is TGTGCCAGCAGATATGACAGAATGACCGGGGAGCTGTTTTTT.

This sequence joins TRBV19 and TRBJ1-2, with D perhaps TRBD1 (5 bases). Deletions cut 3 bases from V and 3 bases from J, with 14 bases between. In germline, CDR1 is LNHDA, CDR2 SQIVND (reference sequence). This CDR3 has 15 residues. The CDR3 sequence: CASSIDSSSDYGYTF. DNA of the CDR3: TGTGCCAGTAGTATCGACAGCTCTTCAGACTATGGCTACACCTTC.

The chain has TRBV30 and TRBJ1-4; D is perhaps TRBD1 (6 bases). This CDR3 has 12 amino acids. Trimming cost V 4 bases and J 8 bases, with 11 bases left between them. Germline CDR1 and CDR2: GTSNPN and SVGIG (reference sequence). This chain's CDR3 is CAWNRAREKLFF. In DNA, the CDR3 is TGTGCCTGGAACAGGGCCCGAGAAAAACTGTTTTTT.

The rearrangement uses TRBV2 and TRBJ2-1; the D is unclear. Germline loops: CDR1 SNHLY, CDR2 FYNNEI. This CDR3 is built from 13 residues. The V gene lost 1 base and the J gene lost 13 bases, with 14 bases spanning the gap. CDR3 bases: TGTGCCAGCAGTGAAGGTATAACAGCCGTACAGTTCTTC. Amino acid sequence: CASSEGITAVQFF.

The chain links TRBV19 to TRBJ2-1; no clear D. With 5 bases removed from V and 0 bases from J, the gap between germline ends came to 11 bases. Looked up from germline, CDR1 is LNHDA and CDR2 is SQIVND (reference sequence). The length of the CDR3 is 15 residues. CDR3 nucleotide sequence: TGTGCCAGTAGTCCTCTCATGAGCTCCTACAATGAGCAGTTCTTC. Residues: CASSPLMSSYNEQFF.

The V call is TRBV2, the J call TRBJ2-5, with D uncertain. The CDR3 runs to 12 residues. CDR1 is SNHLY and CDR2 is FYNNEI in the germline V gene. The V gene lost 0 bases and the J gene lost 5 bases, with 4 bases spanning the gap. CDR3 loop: CASSEARETQYF. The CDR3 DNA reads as TGTGCCAGCAGTGAAGCGCGGGAGACCCAGTACTTC.

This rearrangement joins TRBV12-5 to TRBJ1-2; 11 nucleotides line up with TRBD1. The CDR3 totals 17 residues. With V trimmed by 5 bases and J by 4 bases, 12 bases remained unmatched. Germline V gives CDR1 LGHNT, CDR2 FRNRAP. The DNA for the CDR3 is TGTGCTAGTGGTCCTTTACCCGGGACAGGGGGTCTCTATGGCTACACCTTC. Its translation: CASGPLPGTGGLYGYTF.

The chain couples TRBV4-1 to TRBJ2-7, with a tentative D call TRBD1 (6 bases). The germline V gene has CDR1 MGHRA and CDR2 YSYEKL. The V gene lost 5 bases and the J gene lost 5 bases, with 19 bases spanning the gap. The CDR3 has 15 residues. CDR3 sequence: CASSSQGTPLHEQYF. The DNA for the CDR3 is TGCGCCAGCAGCTCCCAGGGGACGCCCCTTCACGAGCAGTACTTC.

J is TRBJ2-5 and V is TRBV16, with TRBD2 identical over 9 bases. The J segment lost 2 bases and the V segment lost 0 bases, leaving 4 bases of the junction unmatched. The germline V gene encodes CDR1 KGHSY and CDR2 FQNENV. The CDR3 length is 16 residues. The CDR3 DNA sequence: TGTGCCAGCAGCCAATCTGCGGGAGGGCCACAAGAGACCCAGTACTTC. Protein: CASSQSAGGPQETQYF.

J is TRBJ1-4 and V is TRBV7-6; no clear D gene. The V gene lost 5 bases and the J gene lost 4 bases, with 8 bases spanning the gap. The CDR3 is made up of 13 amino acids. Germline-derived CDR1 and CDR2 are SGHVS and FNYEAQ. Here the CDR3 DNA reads TGTGCCAGCAGCCAGGATCGTAATGAAAAACTGTTTTTT. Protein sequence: CASSQDRNEKLFF. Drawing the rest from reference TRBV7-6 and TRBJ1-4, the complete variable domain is GAGVSQSPRYKVTKRGQDVALRCDPISGHVSLYWYRQALGQGPEFLTYFNYEAQQDKSGLPNDRFSAERPEGSISTLTIQRTEQRDSAMYRCASSQDRNEKLFFGSGTQLSVL.

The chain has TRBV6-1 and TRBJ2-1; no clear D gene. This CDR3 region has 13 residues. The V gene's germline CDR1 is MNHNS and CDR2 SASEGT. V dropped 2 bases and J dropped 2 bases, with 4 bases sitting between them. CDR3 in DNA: TGTGCCAGCAGTGAAACTCCCTACAATGAGCAGTTCTTC. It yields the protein CASSETPYNEQFF.